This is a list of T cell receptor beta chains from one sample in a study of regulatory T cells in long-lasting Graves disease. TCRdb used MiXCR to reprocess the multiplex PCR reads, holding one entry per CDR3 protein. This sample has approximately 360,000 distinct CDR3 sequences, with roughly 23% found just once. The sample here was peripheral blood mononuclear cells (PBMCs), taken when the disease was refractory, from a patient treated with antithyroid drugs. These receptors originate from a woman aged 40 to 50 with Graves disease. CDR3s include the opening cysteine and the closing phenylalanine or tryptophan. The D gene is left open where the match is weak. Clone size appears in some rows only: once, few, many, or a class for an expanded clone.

CDR3 DNA: TGCAGCGCGTCCCGCGACAGGGCGAAGGCCGGGGAGCTGTTTTTT
CDR3 protein: CSASRDRAKAGELFF
V gene: TRBV29-1
D gene: TRBD1
J gene: TRBJ2-2
clone size: few

CDR3 DNA: TGTGCCAGCAGTTTATTCTATGAGCAGTTCTTC
CDR3 protein: CASSLFYEQFF
V gene: TRBV28
D gene: NA
J gene: TRBJ2-1
clone size: few

CDR3 DNA: TGTGCCAGCAGCTCACGGGTAGCATCTCAGGGGAACATTCAGTACTTC
CDR3 protein: CASSSRVASQGNIQYF
V gene: TRBV5-6
D gene: NA
J gene: TRBJ2-4
clone size: few

CDR3 DNA: TGTGCCAGCAGCCGGGTGGCCGGGGAGACCCAGTACTTC
CDR3 protein: CASSRVAGETQYF
V gene: TRBV28
D gene: NA
J gene: TRBJ2-5
clone size: many

CDR3 DNA: TGTGCCAGCACCGAAGGAGGGTTAAGCACAGATACGCAGTATTTT
CDR3 protein: CASTEGGLSTDTQYF
V gene: TRBV2
D gene: NA
J gene: TRBJ2-3
clone size: NA

CDR3 DNA: TGTGCCAGCAGCTTGGACAAGGACAGGGTTTTCGGTGAAAAACTGTTTTTT
CDR3 protein: CASSLDKDRVFGEKLFF
V gene: TRBV7-8
D gene: TRBD1
J gene: TRBJ1-4
clone size: few

CDR3 DNA: TGTGCCAGTAGTCCGTCGGCAGGGAATCAGCCCCAGCATTTT
CDR3 protein: CASSPSAGNQPQHF
V gene: TRBV19
D gene: NA
J gene: TRBJ1-5
clone size: NA

CDR3 DNA: TGTGCCAGCAGTTACGGAGGAGTCGCTGAAGCTTTCTTT
CDR3 protein: CASSYGGVAEAFF
V gene: TRBV6-2/TRBV6-3
D gene: NA
J gene: TRBJ1-1
clone size: many

CDR3 DNA: TGTGCCAGCAGCCTGACAGGGGGAGGCTACGAGCAGTACTTC
CDR3 protein: CASSLTGGGYEQYF
V gene: TRBV5-5
D gene: TRBD1
J gene: TRBJ2-7
clone size: few

CDR3 DNA: TGTGCCAGCAGTGAAACCGGGACAGGGGGTTATTGGGAGCTGTTTTTT
CDR3 protein: CASSETGTGGYWELFF
V gene: TRBV6-1
D gene: TRBD1
J gene: TRBJ2-2
clone size: NA

CDR3 DNA: TGTGCCAGCAGTTTTACAGGCCAAGAGACCCAGTACTTC
CDR3 protein: CASSFTGQETQYF
V gene: TRBV28
D gene: NA
J gene: TRBJ2-5
clone size: many

CDR3 DNA: TGTGCCAGCAGTGACTTCCCCGGGGAGTATAGCAATCAGCCCCAGCATTTT
CDR3 protein: CASSDFPGEYSNQPQHF
V gene: TRBV2
D gene: NA
J gene: TRBJ1-5
clone size: NA

CDR3 DNA: TGTGCCAGCAGTTACGAACTGATCTTCTACGAGCAGCACTTC
CDR3 protein: CASSYELIFYEQHF
V gene: TRBV6-2/TRBV6-3
D gene: NA
J gene: TRBJ2-7
clone size: NA

CDR3 DNA: TGTGCCAGCAGAACCCCCCGTGTAGCGGGTTCCTACAATGAGCAGTTCTTC
CDR3 protein: CASRTPRVAGSYNEQFF
V gene: TRBV27
D gene: TRBD2
J gene: TRBJ2-1
clone size: few

CDR3 DNA: TGTGCCAGCAGTTCCGTTGACAGATACGAGCAGTACTTC
CDR3 protein: CASSSVDRYEQYF
V gene: TRBV12-3/TRBV12-4
D gene: NA
J gene: TRBJ2-7
clone size: NA

CDR3 DNA: TGTGCCACCCGAGGGGCGGAAGGCCAAGAGACCCAGTACTTC
CDR3 protein: CATRGAEGQETQYF
V gene: TRBV24-1
D gene: NA
J gene: TRBJ2-5
clone size: many

CDR3 DNA: TGTGCTAGTGGTTTTGGCCTTACCTACGAGCAGTACTTC
CDR3 protein: CASGFGLTYEQYF
V gene: TRBV12-5
D gene: NA
J gene: TRBJ2-7
clone size: NA

CDR3 DNA: TGTGCCAGCAGCTTATATGGCGCCGACGGGGCTTTCTTT
CDR3 protein: CASSLYGADGAFF
V gene: TRBV7-8
D gene: NA
J gene: TRBJ1-1
clone size: NA

CDR3 DNA: TGTGCCAGTAGTATAGATCTGAGCGGAGTCACCGGGGAGCTGTTTTTT
CDR3 protein: CASSIDLSGVTGELFF
V gene: TRBV19
D gene: NA
J gene: TRBJ2-2
clone size: NA

CDR3 DNA: TGTGCCAGTACTAGAAACAGGGAACCTGAAAAACTGTTTTTT
CDR3 protein: CASTRNREPEKLFF
V gene: TRBV19
D gene: NA
J gene: TRBJ1-4
clone size: few

CDR3 DNA: TGTGCCAGCAGTTCCATTATAAGCACCCAGGGAGAGACCCAGTACTTC
CDR3 protein: CASSSIISTQGETQYF
V gene: TRBV7-9
D gene: NA
J gene: TRBJ2-5
clone size: few

CDR3 DNA: TGTGCCAGCACCGCTACGAACTATGGCTACACCTTC
CDR3 protein: CASTATNYGYTF
V gene: TRBV28
D gene: NA
J gene: TRBJ1-2
clone size: many

CDR3 DNA: TGCAGCGTTGATGCCCAAGATAGCGGGAGATTCTCAGATACGCAGTATTTT
CDR3 protein: CSVDAQDSGRFSDTQYF
V gene: TRBV29-1
D gene: TRBD2
J gene: TRBJ2-3
clone size: once

CDR3 DNA: TGTGCCAGCAGCTTAGGAGTGGGGGACTCACCCCTCCACTTT
CDR3 protein: CASSLGVGDSPLHF
V gene: TRBV7-9
D gene: NA
J gene: TRBJ1-6
clone size: few

CDR3 DNA: TGTGCCAGCAGGAGTATCAGGGGATACAATGAGCAGTTCTTC
CDR3 protein: CASRSIRGYNEQFF
V gene: TRBV2
D gene: NA
J gene: TRBJ2-1
clone size: NA

CDR3 DNA: TGTGCCAGCAGTGACTGGGCTAGCGGGAGCTCAGATACGCAGTATTTT
CDR3 protein: CASSDWASGSSDTQYF
V gene: TRBV2
D gene: TRBD2
J gene: TRBJ2-3
clone size: NA

CDR3 DNA: TGTGCCAGCAGTTACTCCATTAGCGGGAGGAGAACAGATACGCAGTATTTT
CDR3 protein: CASSYSISGRRTDTQYF
V gene: TRBV6-5
D gene: TRBD2
J gene: TRBJ2-3
clone size: NA

CDR3 DNA: TGTGCCAGCAGCGTCGGGGGGGCGCCGGACGTCCTGACTTTC
CDR3 protein: CASSVGGAPDVLTF
V gene: TRBV9
D gene: TRBD2
J gene: TRBJ2-6
clone size: NA

CDR3 DNA: TGCGCCAGCAGCCCCAGAGGGGCCAGCGGGGGTGGCTACACCTTC
CDR3 protein: CASSPRGASGGGYTF
V gene: TRBV10-2
D gene: NA
J gene: TRBJ1-2
clone size: few

CDR3 DNA: TGTGCCAGCAGTTACCACGACAGGGGCAAGAACACCGGGGAGCTGTTTTTT
CDR3 protein: CASSYHDRGKNTGELFF
V gene: TRBV6-9
D gene: TRBD1
J gene: TRBJ2-2
clone size: many

CDR3 DNA: TGTGCCAGCAGCCCAGCGAACAGGGGAGCTTTCTTT
CDR3 protein: CASSPANRGAFF
V gene: TRBV2
D gene: TRBD1
J gene: TRBJ1-1
clone size: NA

CDR3 DNA: TGTGCCAGCAGTTCTACGGGACTAGCGGGACGCTCTGGGGCCAACGTCCTGACTTTC
CDR3 protein: CASSSTGLAGRSGANVLTF
V gene: TRBV12-3/TRBV12-4
D gene: TRBD2
J gene: TRBJ2-6
clone size: many

CDR3 DNA: TGCAGCGTGACTAGCCGCTCCTACAATGAGCAGTTCTTC
CDR3 protein: CSVTSRSYNEQFF
V gene: TRBV29-1
D gene: TRBD2
J gene: TRBJ2-1
clone size: NA

CDR3 DNA: TGCAGCGTTACCGGGGGTAGTAAGGGCACCGGGGAGCTGTTTTTT
CDR3 protein: CSVTGGSKGTGELFF
V gene: TRBV29-1
D gene: NA
J gene: TRBJ2-2
clone size: many

CDR3 DNA: TGTGCCAGCAGTTACGGTGACAATGAGCAGTTCTTC
CDR3 protein: CASSYGDNEQFF
V gene: TRBV6-5
D gene: NA
J gene: TRBJ2-1
clone size: many

CDR3 DNA: TGCGCCAGCAGTCAGCGGGAGGGCTACGAGCAGTACTTC
CDR3 protein: CASSQREGYEQYF
V gene: TRBV10-2
D gene: TRBD2
J gene: TRBJ2-7
clone size: NA

CDR3 DNA: TGTGCCACCAGCAGAGGAACATGGGGGCTTGGTGAAAAACTGTTTTTT
CDR3 protein: CATSRGTWGLGEKLFF
V gene: TRBV15
D gene: NA
J gene: TRBJ1-4
clone size: many

CDR3 DNA: TGTGCCAGCAGCAGACTAGCGGGAGAAGGGGCAGATACGCAGTATTTT
CDR3 protein: CASSRLAGEGADTQYF
V gene: TRBV6-1
D gene: TRBD2
J gene: TRBJ2-3
clone size: many

CDR3 DNA: TGTGCCAGCAGGCGGGGTCAAAAACGATCCTACGAGCAGTACTTC
CDR3 protein: CASRRGQKRSYEQYF
V gene: TRBV7-2
D gene: NA
J gene: TRBJ2-7
clone size: many

CDR3 DNA: TGTGCCAGCAGTTTAGGGATCTCCTACGAGCAGTACTTC
CDR3 protein: CASSLGISYEQYF
V gene: TRBV27
D gene: NA
J gene: TRBJ2-7
clone size: many

CDR3 DNA: TGTGCCAGCAGCCGGACAGGGGAATATTCACCCCTCCACTTT
CDR3 protein: CASSRTGEYSPLHF
V gene: TRBV7-6
D gene: TRBD1
J gene: TRBJ1-6
clone size: many

CDR3 DNA: TGCAGTGCTAGAAAGGGGGACTACGAGCAGTACTTC
CDR3 protein: CSARKGDYEQYF
V gene: TRBV20-1
D gene: NA
J gene: TRBJ2-7
clone size: few

CDR3 DNA: TGTGCCAGCAGTTGGGTCTTTGCTGAGGGCGAGCAGTACTTC
CDR3 protein: CASSWVFAEGEQYF
V gene: TRBV2
D gene: NA
J gene: TRBJ2-7
clone size: many

CDR3 DNA: TGTGCCAGTAGTAAGACTAGCGGGAAATTTGGCTTGGACTCCTACGAGCAGTACTTC
CDR3 protein: CASSKTSGKFGLDSYEQYF
V gene: TRBV19
D gene: TRBD2
J gene: TRBJ2-7
clone size: NA

CDR3 DNA: TGTGCCAGCACTGGGAATGGACAGCCCCAGCATTTT
CDR3 protein: CASTGNGQPQHF
V gene: TRBV2
D gene: NA
J gene: TRBJ1-5
clone size: many

CDR3 DNA: TGTGCCAGCAGCCAAGCCCCCGTTGTGTCCCCCCTCCACTTT
CDR3 protein: CASSQAPVVSPLHF
V gene: TRBV14
D gene: NA
J gene: TRBJ1-6
clone size: NA

CDR3 DNA: TGTGCCAGTAGTATCGGGACTAGCGGGAGTGACGTGAACCAGTTCTTC
CDR3 protein: CASSIGTSGSDVNQFF
V gene: TRBV19
D gene: TRBD2
J gene: TRBJ2-1
clone size: NA

CDR3 DNA: TGTGCCAGCAGTTTGGGAGGACGCCTTTACTTC
CDR3 protein: CASSLGGRLYF
V gene: TRBV28
D gene: NA
J gene: TRBJ2-7
clone size: many

CDR3 DNA: TGTGCCAGCAGTTACTCTAGGACGTACGACACTGAAGCTTTCTTT
CDR3 protein: CASSYSRTYDTEAFF
V gene: TRBV6-5
D gene: NA
J gene: TRBJ1-1
clone size: NA

CDR3 DNA: TGTGCCAGCAGTTCTCAGTTGTTCGAGACCCAGTACTTC
CDR3 protein: CASSSQLFETQYF
V gene: TRBV28
D gene: NA
J gene: TRBJ2-5
clone size: many

CDR3 DNA: TGTGCCATCGCAGGACAGACAAATAATCAGCCCCAGCATTTT
CDR3 protein: CAIAGQTNNQPQHF
V gene: TRBV28
D gene: NA
J gene: TRBJ1-5
clone size: many

CDR3 DNA: TGTGCCTGGACCGGGACACAGAATGAAAAACTGTTTTTT
CDR3 protein: CAWTGTQNEKLFF
V gene: TRBV30
D gene: NA
J gene: TRBJ1-4
clone size: few

CDR3 DNA: TGTGCCAGCACTCTTAACACTGAAGCTTTCTTT
CDR3 protein: CASTLNTEAFF
V gene: TRBV28
D gene: NA
J gene: TRBJ1-1
clone size: many

CDR3 DNA: TGTGCCAGCAGGACCTTGGACGCACCCTACGAGCAGTACTTC
CDR3 protein: CASRTLDAPYEQYF
V gene: TRBV6-1
D gene: NA
J gene: TRBJ2-7
clone size: NA

CDR3 DNA: TGCGCCAGCCGGGACAGGGATAATTCACCCCTCCACTTT
CDR3 protein: CASRDRDNSPLHF
V gene: TRBV5-1
D gene: TRBD1
J gene: TRBJ1-6
clone size: many

CDR3 DNA: TGTGCCAGCTCACCCCGGGACAGGGAAAACATTCAGTACTTC
CDR3 protein: CASSPRDRENIQYF
V gene: TRBV18
D gene: TRBD1
J gene: TRBJ2-4
clone size: NA

CDR3 DNA: TGTGCCAGCACGACAGGTTATGGCTACACCTTC
CDR3 protein: CASTTGYGYTF
V gene: TRBV6-1
D gene: NA
J gene: TRBJ1-2
clone size: NA

CDR3 DNA: TGCAGCGTGGGGACAGGGGGGACCTTTAATGAGCAGTTCTTC
CDR3 protein: CSVGTGGTFNEQFF
V gene: TRBV29-1
D gene: TRBD1
J gene: TRBJ2-1
clone size: NA

CDR3 DNA: TGTGCCAGCAGTTCGCTTAGCGGGAGATACGAGCAGTACTTC
CDR3 protein: CASSSLSGRYEQYF
V gene: TRBV6-5
D gene: TRBD2
J gene: TRBJ2-7
clone size: NA

CDR3 DNA: TGCAGTGCTTCTTTTCCGACAGGGGGAGAGGGTCAGCCCCAGCATTTT
CDR3 protein: CSASFPTGGEGQPQHF
V gene: TRBV20-1
D gene: TRBD1
J gene: TRBJ1-5
clone size: many